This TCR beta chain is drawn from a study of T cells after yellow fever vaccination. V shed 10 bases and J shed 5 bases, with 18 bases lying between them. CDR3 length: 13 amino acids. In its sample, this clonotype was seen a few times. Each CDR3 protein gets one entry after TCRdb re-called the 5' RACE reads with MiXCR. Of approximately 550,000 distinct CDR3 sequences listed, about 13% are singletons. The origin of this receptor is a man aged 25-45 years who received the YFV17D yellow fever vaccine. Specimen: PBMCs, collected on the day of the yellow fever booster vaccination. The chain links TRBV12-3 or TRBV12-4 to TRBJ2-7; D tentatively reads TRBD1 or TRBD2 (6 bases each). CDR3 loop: CATSWGARNEQYF. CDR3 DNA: TGTGCCACGTCCTGGGGGGCTCGCAACGAGCAGTACTTC.